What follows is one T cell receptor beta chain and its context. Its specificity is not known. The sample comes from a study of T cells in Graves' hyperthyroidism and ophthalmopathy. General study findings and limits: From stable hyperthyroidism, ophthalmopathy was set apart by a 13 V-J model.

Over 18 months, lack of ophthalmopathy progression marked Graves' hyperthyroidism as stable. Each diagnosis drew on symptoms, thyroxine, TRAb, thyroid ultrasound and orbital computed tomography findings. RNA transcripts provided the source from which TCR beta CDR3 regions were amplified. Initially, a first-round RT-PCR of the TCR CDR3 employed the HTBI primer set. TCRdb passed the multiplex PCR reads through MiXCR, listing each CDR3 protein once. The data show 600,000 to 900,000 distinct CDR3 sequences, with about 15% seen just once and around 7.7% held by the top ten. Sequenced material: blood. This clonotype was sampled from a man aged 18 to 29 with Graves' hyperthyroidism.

CDR3 DNA sequence: TGTGCCAGCAGTCCCCGACAGGGGTGGGAAATTAACTCCTACGAGCAGTACTTC. Its protein product is CASSPRQGWEINSYEQYF. The chain uses TRBV27 and TRBJ2-7, with 8 bases identical to TRBD1. The CDR3 contains 18 residues. The germline V gene has CDR1 MNHEY and CDR2 SMNVEV (reference sequence). Trimming took 5 bases from V and 0 from J; bases not matched to a gene: 15.